Each of the 19 T cell receptor beta chains below was sequenced from the same sample in a study of cytomegalovirus exposure and HLA in healthy donors. Repertoires were generated with immunoSEQ multiplex PCR, while TCRdb's copy carries only in-frame clones and drops some. The sample has roughly 180,000 clones, about 89% seen once. The sample was PBMCs. These receptors all come from a man younger than 40 in good health and CMV-seropositive.

The sample holds a few counts of this clone. The rearrangement joins TRBV28 to TRBJ2-2; 9 bases map to TRBD1. V was clipped by 2 bases and J by 4 bases; unmatched bases: 8. The CDR3 spans 17 residues. The germline gives CDR1 MDHEN, CDR2 SYDVKM. CDR3 nucleotide sequence: TGTGCCAGCAGTTTACCGGGACAGGGCCCTTTCACCGGGGAGCTGTTTTTT. Translating it yields CASSLPGQGPFTGELFF.

The V and J genes are TRBV4-1 and TRBJ1-1; no clear D gene. Germline V gene lookup returns CDR1 MGHRA and CDR2 YSYEKL. The CDR3 extends over 15 amino acids. V gave up 1 base and J gave up 1 base, with 10 bases separating them. This CDR3 is CASSQGVGRNTEAFF. DNA for the CDR3: TGCGCCAGCAGCCAAGGGGTGGGGAGGAACACTGAAGCTTTCTTT.

This chain joins TRBV4-1 and TRBJ2-2, with 10 positions matching TRBD2. V was pared by 4 bases and J by 0 bases, with 5 bases of the junction left unmatched. Germline V CDR1 and CDR2: MGHRA, YSYEKL. This CDR3 contains 17 residues. The CDR3 region has the DNA TGCGCCAGCAGCCCCTTAGCGGGGGGAACGAACACCGGGGAGCTGTTTTTT. Amino acid sequence: CASSPLAGGTNTGELFF.

The chain carries TRBV7-6 and TRBJ2-3; TRBD2 matches at 8 bases. The trim removed 4 bases at V and 1 base at J, leaving 4 bases unmatched. Germline loops: CDR1 SGHVS, CDR2 FNYEAQ. The CDR3 is 15 residues long. The CDR3 sequence is CASSSLAGGTDTQYF. The CDR3 DNA follows: TGTGCCAGCAGCTCCCTAGCGGGTGGCACAGATACGCAGTATTTT.

The genes are TRBV5-1 and TRBJ2-6; D possibly corresponds to TRBD1 (5 bases). In germline, CDR1 is SGHRS, CDR2 YFSETQ. Trimming pared 1 base from V and 0 bases from J, leaving 14 bases between. CDR3 length: 18 residues. The chain's CDR3 is CASSLIGAGHSGANVLTF. CDR3 in DNA: TGCGCCAGCAGCTTGATAGGAGCAGGACACTCTGGGGCCAACGTCCTGACTTTC.

The rearrangement links TRBV27 to TRBJ2-7, with D unresolved. Trimming took off 3 bases at V and 2 bases at J, with 8 bases between the two ends. The CDR3 runs to 13 residues. Germline V gene sequence: CDR1 MNHEY, CDR2 SMNVEV (reference sequence). CDR3 protein: CASSFGRTYEQYF. The CDR3 DNA follows: TGTGCCAGCAGTTTCGGTCGTACCTACGAGCAGTACTTC.

This chain links TRBV15 with TRBJ2-1, with 9 bases identical to TRBD1. V shed 5 bases, J shed 6 bases, and the junction held 8 bases outside the gene matches. The CDR3 has 15 amino acids. Germline CDR1 is LNHNV and CDR2 is YYDKDF (reference sequence). The CDR3 region has the DNA TGTGCCACCAGCTACAGGGGGCAAAGCAGCAATGAGCAGTTCTTC. Residues: CATSYRGQSSNEQFF.

The chain joins TRBV20-1 to TRBJ1-3; D uncertain. The CDR3 runs 11 residues. V dropped 8 bases and J dropped 1 base, with 6 bases sitting between them. Germline-derived CDR1 and CDR2 are DFQATT and SNEGSKA (reference sequence). CDR3 DNA: TGCAGTCCCCGATCTGGAAACACCATATATTTT. It codes for CSPRSGNTIYF.

This clone was found a few times. V gene TRBV5-8 combines with J gene TRBJ1-2, with TRBD1 identical over 9 bases. The CDR3 runs 14 residues. Trimming removed 2 bases from V and 4 bases from J; junction bases left unmatched: 3. Germline V CDR1 and CDR2: SGHTS, YDEGEE. Here the CDR3 DNA reads TGTGCCAGCAGCTTACAGGGGGCTGTCTATGGCTACACCTTC. Its translation: CASSLQGAVYGYTF.

The J gene is TRBJ1-5, the V gene TRBV2; TRBD1 aligns across 10 bases. CDR1 and CDR2 (germline): SNHLY, FYNNEI. The CDR3 is made up of 13 amino acids. With V trimmed by 7 bases and J by 6 bases, 3 bases remained unmatched. The CDR3 spells CASTGTGVQPQHF. CDR3 DNA: TGTGCCAGCACCGGGACAGGGGTTCAGCCCCAGCATTTT.

The genes are TRBV11-3 and TRBJ2-1; unclear D gene. Trimming shortened V by 1 base and J by 7 bases, and 11 bases separated the two germline ends. There are 14 residues in the CDR3. Germline V gene lookup returns CDR1 SGHNT and CDR2 YENEEA. In nucleotides, the CDR3 is TGTGCCAGCAGCTTAGGGTTACAGTCGAATGAGCAGTTCTTC. Amino acids: CASSLGLQSNEQFF.

The rearrangement links TRBV7-2 to TRBJ2-7; TRBD2 agrees at 11 bases. The CDR3 spans 19 residues. The J segment lost 0 bases and the V segment lost 4 bases, leaving 14 bases of the junction unmatched. CDR1 and CDR2 from the germline V gene are SGHTA and FQGNSA. As DNA, the CDR3 is TGTGCCAGCAGCTACGAACCGGTTCTAGCGGGGGGCAGCTCCTACGAGCAGTACTTC. Translating it yields CASSYEPVLAGGSSYEQYF.

This clone appeared once. This chain uses TRBV9 with TRBJ2-1, with TRBD2 matching over 12 bases. The CDR3 loop spans 20 amino acids. The ends lost 1 base at V and 7 bases at J; junction bases unmatched: 18. CDR1 and CDR2 from the germline V gene are SGDLS and YYNGEE. CDR3 residues: CASSVLPYTRLAGEMNEQFF. The CDR3 DNA reads as TGTGCCAGCAGCGTATTACCCTATACCCGACTAGCGGGAGAGATGAATGAGCAGTTCTTC.

The rearrangement uses TRBV12-1 and TRBJ2-7; the table's D call, TRBD1, was not checked against the DNA. TRBV12-1 is a known pseudogene. CDR3 length: 14 amino acids. The CDR3 is CASSFLDSCYEQYF. CDR3 nucleotide sequence: TGTGCCAGCAGCTTTCTGGACAGTTGCTACGAGCAGTACTTC.

The chain uses TRBV4-3 and TRBJ1-2; 11 bases are shared with TRBD1. Germline V gene sequence: CDR1 LGHNA, CDR2 YSLEER. The CDR3 has 15 residues. The J segment lost 6 bases and the V segment lost 0 bases, leaving 3 bases of the junction unmatched. The CDR3 DNA follows: TGCGCCAGCAGCCAAGATCCGGGACAGGGGGATGGCTACACCTTC. It translates to CASSQDPGQGDGYTF.

The chain links TRBV6-1 to TRBJ1-2; D remains unclear. Trimming stripped 1 base from V and 2 bases from J, with 17 bases between. Germline CDR1 reads MNHNS; CDR2 reads SASEGT. This CDR3 region has 17 residues. The CDR3 DNA sequence: TGTGCCAGCAGTGAAGGCTATGGGCCTGCCACAAACTATGGCTACACCTTC. Protein: CASSEGYGPATNYGYTF.

The rearrangement links TRBV15 to TRBJ2-1; 8 bases map to TRBD2. The CDR3 spans 15 residues. Germline CDR1 and CDR2: LNHNV and YYDKDF (reference sequence). V was clipped by 1 base and J by 7 bases; unmatched bases: 6. CDR3 region: CATSRGTGGGNEQFF. CDR3 in DNA: TGTGCCACCAGCAGAGGGACGGGAGGGGGTAATGAGCAGTTCTTC.

CDR3 residues: CASSLIRGQNGYTF. The CDR3 DNA follows: TGTGCCAGCAGCTTAATCAGGGGGCAGAATGGCTACACCTTC. This rearrangement joins TRBV5-6 to TRBJ1-2, with TRBD1 matching 8 bases. This CDR3 spans 14 amino acids. Trimming at V came to 2 bases and at J to 6 bases, leaving 6 bases not matched to a gene. The germline V gene has CDR1 SGHDT and CDR2 YYEEEE.

V is TRBV10-3 and J is TRBJ1-4; tentative D call: TRBD1 (5 bases). Trimming removed 6 bases at V and 0 bases at J, with 8 bases between. Germline loops: CDR1 ENHRY, CDR2 SYGVKD. The length of the CDR3 is 14 residues. The CDR3 DNA sequence: TGTGCCATCAGCTCAGGGACAACTAATGAAAAACTGTTTTTT. This sequence encodes CAISSGTTNEKLFF.